This T cell receptor (beta chain) originates from a study of T-cell memory formation after mild COVID-19. The study, taken as a whole, reports: Later expanders leaned CD4+, whereas day 15 to 85 contracting clones were balanced CD4/CD8.

About this clonotype itself: Its antigen is unidentified.

Germline values: CDR1 KGHSH, CDR2 LQKENI. Losses at the gene ends were 3 bases for V and 6 bases for J; bases not matched to a gene: 3. The CDR3 runs 13 residues. Via MiXCR, TCRdb re-called the 5' RACE reads, giving one row per CDR3 protein. The sample yields more than 300,000 distinct CDR3 sequences, approximately 13% seen once. The clonotype was recovered from a man aged 18 to 35 who had mild COVID-19 (a few samples of this study predate the infection). Cell type and time point are not known. Sequenced: PBMCs or a T cell subset sorted from them (not recorded which). The gene calls are TRBV18 and TRBJ2-3; 7 bases map to TRBD1. DNA for the CDR3: TGTGCCAGCTCACCTCCGACAGGGGATACGCAGTATTTT. Translation gives CASSPPTGDTQYF. The full variable domain, its missing parts supplied by reference TRBV18 and TRBJ2-3, is NAGVMQNPRHLVRRRGQEARLRCSPMKGHSHVYWYRQLPEEGLKFMVYLQKENIIDESGMPKERFSAEFPKEGPSILRIQQVVRGDSAAYFCASSPPTGDTQYFGPGTRLTVL.